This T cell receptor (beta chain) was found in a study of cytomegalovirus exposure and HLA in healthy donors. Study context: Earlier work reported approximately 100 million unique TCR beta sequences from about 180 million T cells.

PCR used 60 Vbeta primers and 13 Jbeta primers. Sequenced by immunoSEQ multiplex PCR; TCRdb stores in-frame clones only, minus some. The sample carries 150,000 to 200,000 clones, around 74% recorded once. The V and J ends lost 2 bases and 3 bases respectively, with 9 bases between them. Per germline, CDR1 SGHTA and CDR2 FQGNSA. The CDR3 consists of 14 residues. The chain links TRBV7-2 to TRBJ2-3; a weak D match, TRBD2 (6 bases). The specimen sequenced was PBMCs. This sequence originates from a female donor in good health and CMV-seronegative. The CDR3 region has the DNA TGTGCCAGCAGCTTATCCGGGACTACAGATACGCAGTATTTT. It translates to CASSLSGTTDTQYF.